This T cell receptor (beta chain) was observed in a study of cytomegalovirus exposure and HLA in healthy donors. Study-wide findings and caveats: Beyond CMV serostatus, there was no information to go on about immune exposure. The study listed some 160 cytomegalovirus-associated TCR beta chains. Most likely, a cluster of highly shared sequence variants arose as a sequencing artifact.

Primers included in the PCR were 60 Vbeta and 13 Jbeta primers. TCRdb keeps only in-frame clones here, not all; method: immunoSEQ multiplex PCR. The table lists 77,000 or so clones, 80% to 90% of them singletons. Comments on this clone: The antigen is undetermined.

This clonotype originated in a man between 65 and 85 years old in good health and CMV-seropositive. Sequences were obtained from PBMCs.

CDR3 loop: CASKGLAGYNEQFF. DNA for the CDR3: TGCGCCAGCAAGGGACTAGCGGGGTACAATGAGCAGTTCTTC. The chain carries TRBV5-1 and TRBJ2-1; 13 bases map to TRBD2. The V gene end was trimmed by 6 bases and the J gene end by 4 bases; junction bases not matched to a gene: 1. This CDR3 comprises 14 residues. Per germline, CDR1 SGHRS and CDR2 YFSETQ.